One T cell receptor (beta chain) is described in this entry. TCRdb's table, derived via immunoSEQ multiplex PCR, lists solely in-frame clones and lacks some. The table includes roughly 660 clones, approximately 74% detected once. This CDR3 is 11 amino acids long. V gave up 7 bases and J gave up 6 bases, with 9 bases separating them. CDR1 and CDR2 from the germline V gene are SNHLY and FYNNEI. This sample was included in a study of somatic mutations in cytotoxic T cells in rheumatoid arthritis. Source material: CD8+ T cells sorted from blood. This chain links TRBV2 with TRBJ1-2, with D hard to call. The TCR originated in an adult with rheumatoid arthritis. The CDR3 is CASTDGNGYTF. The CDR3 DNA is TGTGCCAGCACCGATGGTAATGGCTACACCTTC.